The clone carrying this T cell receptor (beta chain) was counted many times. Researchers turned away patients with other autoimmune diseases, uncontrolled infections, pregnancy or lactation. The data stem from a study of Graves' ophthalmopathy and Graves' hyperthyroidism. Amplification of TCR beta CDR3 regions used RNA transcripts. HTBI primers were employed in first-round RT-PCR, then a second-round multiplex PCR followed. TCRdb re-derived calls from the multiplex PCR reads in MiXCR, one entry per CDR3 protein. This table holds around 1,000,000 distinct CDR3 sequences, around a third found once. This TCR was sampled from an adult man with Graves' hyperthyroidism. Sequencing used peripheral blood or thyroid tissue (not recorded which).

The CDR3 region is CSVVLDRDQETQYF. The CDR3, as DNA: TGCAGCGTTGTTCTAGACAGGGACCAAGAGACCCAGTACTTC. This sequence joins TRBV29-1 and TRBJ2-5, with 7 bases aligning to TRBD1. Germline V gene sequence: CDR1 SQVTM, CDR2 ANQGSEA. The V and J ends lost 4 bases and 0 bases, in that order; junction bases with no gene match: 5. The CDR3 is 14 amino acids.